This T cell receptor (beta chain) was identified in a study of blood T cell repertoires in COVID-19. About the study: Acute-phase and convalescent COVID-19 samples originated in the United States, Italy and Spain.

V lost 4 bases and J lost 2, with 9 bases in between. Per germline, CDR1 SNHLY and CDR2 FYNNEI. The CDR3 contains 14 residues. Sequencing was performed with immunoSEQ multiplex PCR; in TCRdb, only in-frame clones are kept and a portion is missing. The table includes about 300,000 clones, approximately 91% detected once. The chain links TRBV2 to TRBJ2-1; maybe TRBD1 (6 bases). The specimen sequenced was PBMCs or T cells enriched from blood (not recorded which). The receptor's source is a woman in her forties who had recovered from COVID-19. The chain's CDR3 is CASSVEGAYNEQFF. CDR3 in DNA: TGTGCCAGCAGTGTCGAGGGGGCCTACAATGAGCAGTTCTTC.